The 24 T cell receptor beta chains reported below all come from one sample, sequenced in a study of blood T cell repertoires in COVID-19. The method was immunoSEQ multiplex PCR; TCRdb's version includes in-frame clones alone and lacks a portion of them. The table includes around 45,000 clones, around 80% detected once. Sequencing was carried out using peripheral blood. Receptor source: a woman aged 55-70 years with acute or convalescent COVID-19.

V usage is TRBV10-3 and J usage is TRBJ1-2; 10 bases match TRBD1. There are 15 residues in the CDR3. Germline V gene data show CDR1 as ENHRY and CDR2 as SYGVKD. V gave up 3 bases and J gave up 4 bases; unmatched junction bases: 5. The CDR3 loop reads CAISDGQGVRYGYTF. The CDR3 nucleotides read TGTGCCATCAGTGACGGACAGGGGGTACGCTATGGCTACACCTTC.

This clone has just a few counts. V and J are TRBV2 and TRBJ2-7; 11 positions agree with TRBD1. V lost 10 bases and J lost 1; bases outside the gene matches: 9. Germline V lookup: CDR1 SNHLY, CDR2 FYNNEI. The CDR3 runs 15 residues. The CDR3 region has the DNA TGTGCCACCGGGACAGGGGGTCGTAGGTCCTACGAGCAGTACTTC. Translation: CATGTGGRRSYEQYF. The complete variable domain, with remaining parts taken from reference TRBV2 and TRBJ2-7, reads EPEVTQTPSHQVTQMGQEVILRCVPISNHLYFYWYRQILGQKVEFLVSFYNNEISEKSEIFDDQFSVERPDGSNFTLKIRSTKLEDSAMYFCATGTGGRRSYEQYFGPGTRLTVT.

The chain joins TRBV18 to TRBJ2-2; 7 bases agree with TRBD1. Germline assignment: CDR1 KGHSH and CDR2 LQKENI. V shed 4 bases, J shed 8 bases, and the junction held 1 base outside the gene matches. This CDR3 comprises 12 residues. CDR3 nucleotides: TGTGCCAGCTCACAGGGGGCTGGGGAGCTGTTTTTT. This encodes CASSQGAGELFF.

CDR3 sequence: CAWNIGGANWYEQYF. The CDR3 DNA is TGTGCCTGGAATATAGGGGGCGCTAATTGGTACGAGCAGTACTTC. The chain is built from TRBV30 and TRBJ2-7; 7 bases are shared with TRBD1. The CDR3 totals 15 residues. Trimming at V came to 4 bases and at J to 4 bases, leaving 13 bases not matched to a gene. Germline V CDR1 and CDR2: GTSNPN, SVGIG (reference sequence).

This clone was seen only once. The V call is TRBV7-9, the J call TRBJ1-2; 7 positions match TRBD1. This CDR3 region has 18 residues. Unmatched junction bases numbered 17, after V lost 2 bases and J lost 5 bases. Germline CDR1 SEHNR, CDR2 FQNEAQ (reference sequence). CDR3 in DNA: TGTGCCAGCAGCTTAACCGGGACAGCTCGCGCAAAGAGTTATGGCTACACCTTC. Its translation: CASSLTGTARAKSYGYTF.

V gene TRBV5-5 combines with J gene TRBJ2-7; D not certain. CDR3 length: 16 amino acids. Trimming pared 0 bases from V and 5 bases from J, leaving 18 bases between. Germline CDR1 and CDR2: SGHKS and YYEKEE (reference sequence). DNA of the CDR3: TGTGCCAGCAGCTTGGTAGTGGGCTCACCCGCGAACGAGCAGTACTTC. Protein: CASSLVVGSPANEQYF.

This clone was detected once. The rearrangement uses TRBV19 and TRBJ2-2; no clear D. V shed 7 bases and J shed 4 bases, with 10 bases lying between them. CDR1 and CDR2 (germline): LNHDA, SQIVND (reference sequence). The CDR3 runs 13 residues. CDR3 sequence reads: CASISPGTGELFF. The CDR3, as DNA: TGTGCCAGTATCTCACCGGGCACCGGGGAGCTGTTTTTT.

The rearrangement joins TRBV9 to TRBJ2-6, with 7 nucleotides matching TRBD1. The CDR3 is 18 residues long. The J segment lost 2 bases and the V segment lost 0 bases, leaving 8 bases of the junction unmatched. CDR1 SGDLS and CDR2 YYNGEE come from the germline V gene. The CDR3 sequence is CASSVGGGSGPGANVLTF. Written as DNA, the CDR3 is TGTGCCAGCAGCGTAGGAGGGGGCAGTGGGCCTGGGGCCAACGTCCTGACTTTC.

This clone has a handful of counts. CDR3 residues: CASSQDEVAGGNEQFF. The CDR3 DNA reads TGTGCCAGCAGCCAAGATGAGGTAGCGGGGGGGAATGAGCAGTTCTTC. V and J are TRBV3-1 (or the pseudogene TRBV3-2) and TRBJ2-1; 11 bases fit TRBD2. Germline CDR1 LGHDT, CDR2 YNNKEL (reference sequence). This CDR3 comprises 16 residues. V shed 0 bases and J 7 bases; nucleotides not matched to a gene: 5.

The chain employs TRBV30 and TRBJ2-7, with D perhaps matching TRBD1 (5 bases). CDR1 and CDR2 (germline): GTSNPN, SVGIG (reference sequence). V was clipped by 0 bases and J by 7 bases, with 16 bases between them. This CDR3 spans 14 amino acids. CDR3: CAWSVLPGIGEQYF. In nucleotides, the CDR3 is TGTGCCTGGAGTGTACTTCCAGGGATTGGTGAGCAGTACTTC.

The chain has TRBV7-3 and TRBJ2-7, with 10 bases fitting TRBD2. Germline values: CDR1 SGHTA, CDR2 FQGTGA. The CDR3 length is 15 residues. The V gene end was trimmed by 5 bases and the J gene end by 4 bases; junction bases not matched to a gene: 8. The CDR3 nucleotides read TGTGCCAGCAGCATCTCTAGCGGGGGCGAATACGAGCAGTACTTC. Its translation: CASSISSGGEYEQYF.

The chain carries TRBV7-8 and TRBJ1-1; TRBD1 agrees at 8 bases. The CDR3 has 17 residues. Germline V CDR1 and CDR2: SGHVS, FQNEAQ. The V gene end was trimmed by 1 base and the J gene end by 4 bases; junction bases not matched to a gene: 11. CDR3 nucleotide sequence: TGTGCCAGCAGCTTAGGCGCTGCGGACAGGGTTGGCACTGAAGCTTTCTTT. Residues: CASSLGAADRVGTEAFF.

This clone was observed once. The rearrangement joins TRBV6-6 to TRBJ2-3; TRBD2 might be the D (6 bases). This CDR3 region has 14 residues. Trimming pared 6 bases from V and 2 bases from J, leaving 12 bases between. In germline, CDR1 is MNHNY, CDR2 SVGAGI (reference sequence). CDR3 in DNA: TGTGCCAGCAGAGCAGGGACTGCCACAGATACGCAGTATTTT. Amino acids: CASRAGTATDTQYF.

CDR3 protein: CASSPISRGESGELFF. For the CDR3, the DNA is TGTGCCAGCTCACCAATCTCGCGGGGGGAATCCGGGGAGCTGTTTTTT. The gene calls are TRBV18 and TRBJ2-2; 8 bases align to TRBD2. The V segment lost 2 bases and the J segment 6 bases; nucleotides outside the gene matches: 8. Germline lookup yields CDR1 KGHSH and CDR2 LQKENI. This CDR3 region has 16 residues.

This clone was counted once. V gene TRBV18 combines with J gene TRBJ1-3, with D possibly being TRBD1 (6 bases). CDR1 and CDR2 (germline): KGHSH, LQKENI. Trimming pared 6 bases from V and 4 bases from J, leaving 10 bases between. The CDR3 length is 13 residues. The CDR3 region is CASSSGVGNTIYF. CDR3 in DNA: TGTGCCAGCTCGTCAGGGGTAGGAAACACCATATATTTT. Filled out from reference TRBV18 and TRBJ1-3, the complete variable domain reads NAGVMQNPRHLVRRRGQEARLRCSPMKGHSHVYWYRQLPEEGLKFMVYLQKENIIDESGMPKERFSAEFPKEGPSILRIQQVVRGDSAAYFCASSSGVGNTIYFGEGSWLTVV.

This clone has only one observation. The gene calls are TRBV7-2 and TRBJ1-2, with D possibly being TRBD1 (6 bases). The CDR3 loop spans 17 amino acids. Trimming cost V 5 bases and J 0 bases, with 19 bases left between them. Per germline, CDR1 SGHTA and CDR2 FQGNSA. CDR3 sequence reads: CASSPRGGRPSNYGYTF. The CDR3 DNA follows: TGTGCCAGCAGCCCCCGGGGGGGGCGACCCTCTAACTATGGCTACACCTTC.

The table lists this clone with a few counts. The rearrangement joins TRBV5-1 to TRBJ1-3; D unresolved. The CDR3 extends over 13 amino acids. Germline V gene lookup returns CDR1 SGHRS and CDR2 YFSETQ. Trimming stripped 4 bases from V and 1 base from J, with 6 bases between. CDR3 region: CASSALSGNTIYF. As DNA, the CDR3 is TGCGCCAGCAGCGCGTTATCTGGAAACACCATATATTTT.

The chain recombines TRBV23-1 with TRBJ1-5, with 8 bases identical to TRBD1. TRBV23-1 falls under the ORF class, with uncertain function. V shed 11 bases, J shed 11 bases, and the junction held 29 bases outside the gene matches. CDR3 size: 18 residues. CDR3 amino acids: CAGRGVRRSGQAGLTQHF. In DNA, the CDR3 is TGCGCCGGACGAGGGGTCCGGAGATCGGGACAGGCGGGTCTGACCCAGCATTTT.

The chain recombines TRBV24-1 with TRBJ2-3; 10 nucleotides agree with TRBD2. Per germline, CDR1 KGHDR and CDR2 SFDVKD. The trim removed 4 bases at V and 5 bases at J, leaving 8 bases unmatched. The length of the CDR3 is 16 residues. The CDR3, as DNA: TGTGCCACCAGTGACTCGGGACTAGCGACGGGAGATACGCAGTATTTT. It encodes CATSDSGLATGDTQYF.

The CDR3 spells CASSSGQGYNSPLHF. DNA for the CDR3: TGTGCCAGCAGCTCGGGACAGGGCTATAATTCACCCCTCCACTTT. The chain combines TRBV7-9 with TRBJ1-6; 9 bases match TRBD1. The germline gives CDR1 SEHNR, CDR2 FQNEAQ (reference sequence). There are 15 residues in the CDR3. V lost 4 bases to trimming and J lost 3 bases; unmatched junction nucleotides: 1. The whole variable domain, filled in from reference TRBV7-9 and TRBJ1-6, reads DTGVSQNPRHKITKRGQNVTFRCDPISEHNRLYWYRQTLGQGPEFLTYFQNEAQLEKSRLLSDRFSAERPKGSFSTLEIQRTEQGDSAMYLCASSSGQGYNSPLHFGNGTRLTVT.

V usage is TRBV10-2 and J usage is TRBJ1-2; the match to TRBD1 covers 7 bases. The CDR3 consists of 13 residues. The germline gives CDR1 WSHSY, CDR2 SAAADI. Trimming removed 6 bases from V and 4 bases from J; junction bases left unmatched: 5. DNA of the CDR3: TGCGCCAGCAGCACGACAGGGCTCTATGGCTACACCTTC. Amino acid sequence: CASSTTGLYGYTF.

V usage is TRBV7-2 and J usage is TRBJ2-3; no firm D call. V shed 8 bases and J shed 4 bases, with 13 bases lying between them. This CDR3 has 13 residues. Germline lookup yields CDR1 SGHTA and CDR2 FQGNSA. The CDR3 DNA sequence: TGTGCCAGCTTGGGTGCGCGGCCAGATACGCAGTATTTT. This sequence encodes CASLGARPDTQYF.

The chain carries TRBV5-1 and TRBJ2-7; 8 nucleotides match TRBD1. Trimming cost V 3 bases and J 6 bases; bases outside gene matches: 14. CDR1 is SGHRS and CDR2 is YFSETQ in the germline V gene. This CDR3 comprises 16 residues. In nucleotides, the CDR3 is TGCGCCAGCAGCTCGTCGCCGGGACAGGCGTGGATCGAGCAGTACTTC. Protein sequence: CASSSSPGQAWIEQYF.

The rearrangement joins TRBV24-1 to TRBJ1-2; possibly TRBD1 for D (5 bases). Germline CDR1 and CDR2: KGHDR and SFDVKD. V was shortened by 3 bases and J by 6 bases, with 16 bases between the two germline ends. There are 15 residues in the CDR3. Written as DNA, the CDR3 is TGTGCCACCAGTGATACCAGGACACCCATAGATGGCTACACCTTC. Its protein is CATSDTRTPIDGYTF.